The entry below gives a single TCR beta chain sequence along with its context. Its antigen is unknown. Here immunoSEQ multiplex PCR was the method, and the copy in TCRdb shows in-frame clones only, minus some. The data contain tens of thousands of clones, 80% to 85% of them singletons. These data originate in a study of T cell responses to AZD1222 COVID-19 vaccine. Findings and caveats of the study: Spike regions recognized by vaccine-associated CD4 TCRs spanned the protein, led by 160-218 and 743-854. Spike-specific TCR breadth and depth grew following two AZD1222 doses.

Researchers grouped second doses given at about 4 or about 12 weeks into one pool. CDR1 and CDR2 from the germline V gene are MGHRA and YSYEKL. This CDR3 is built from 16 residues. The ends lost 2 bases at V and 3 bases at J; junction bases unmatched: 5. The V and J genes are TRBV4-1 and TRBJ2-1; TRBD1 aligns across 9 bases. The sequenced sample was peripheral blood, obtained 28 days after the second AZD1222 dose. The clonotype originates from an adult who received the AZD1222 COVID-19 vaccine. CDR3 nucleotide sequence: TGCGCCAGCAGCCAAACGGACAGGGGTTTCTACAATGAGCAGTTCTTC. Translating gives CASSQTDRGFYNEQFF.